The 26 T cell receptor beta chains in this list originate from one sample, sequenced in a study of blood T cell repertoires in COVID-19. The protocol was immunoSEQ multiplex PCR, while the TCRdb copy is restricted to in-frame clones and leaves out a portion. The sample lists around 200,000 clones, around 82% occurring once. Sample: PBMCs or T cells enriched from blood (not recorded which). The receptors shown here come from a woman between 40 and 50 years old with acute COVID-19.

V is TRBV5-1 and J is TRBJ1-1, with 8 nucleotides matching TRBD1. This CDR3 comprises 17 residues. V dropped 0 bases and J dropped 3; count of bases not matched to a gene: 10. Germline assignment: CDR1 SGHRS and CDR2 YFSETQ. The CDR3 bases are TGCGCCAGCAGCTTGGCCAAGGCAGGGGGCAAGTACACTGAAGCTTTCTTT. It is translated as CASSLAKAGGKYTEAFF.

This chain connects TRBV27 to TRBJ2-5, with 7 bases fitting TRBD1. CDR1 is MNHEY and CDR2 is SMNVEV in the germline V gene (reference sequence). The CDR3 consists of 18 residues. V lost 2 bases, J lost 4 bases, and 16 bases stayed unmatched. The CDR3 spells CASSLGLGETGVRETQYF. CDR3 in DNA: TGTGCCAGCAGTTTAGGTCTCGGGGAAACAGGGGTACGAGAGACCCAGTACTTC.

In its sample, this clone was seen a few times. The chain recombines TRBV10-1 with TRBJ1-6; TRBD1 agrees at 7 bases. The germline CDR1 and CDR2 sequences are WNHNN and SYGVQD (reference sequence). V dropped 4 bases and J dropped 5; count of bases not matched to a gene: 2. This CDR3 has 14 amino acids. CDR3 region: CASSVGQNNSPLHF. CDR3 sequence (DNA): TGCGCCAGCAGTGTGGGACAGAATAATTCACCCCTCCACTTT.

In this sample, this clone turned up a few times. The chain links TRBV9 to TRBJ2-1, with D possibly being TRBD1 (6 bases). Germline loops: CDR1 SGDLS, CDR2 YYNGEE. Between the trimmed V and J ends, which lost 4 bases and 0 bases, there was a span of 11 bases. The CDR3 runs 15 residues. CDR3 nucleotides: TGTGCCAGCAGCCCCCGGGACACCTCCTACAATGAGCAGTTCTTC. It yields the protein CASSPRDTSYNEQFF.

The rearrangement uses TRBV28 and TRBJ1-2; 7 bases fit TRBD1. J lost 4 bases, V lost 5 bases, and 10 bases had no gene match. This CDR3 is 15 amino acids long. Germline assignment: CDR1 MDHEN and CDR2 SYDVKM. DNA for the CDR3: TGTGCCAGCAGTCCCCGACAGGGAAGAGTCTATGGCTACACCTTC. It codes for CASSPRQGRVYGYTF.

The gene calls are TRBV24-1 and TRBJ2-1; no reliable D call. Germline loops: CDR1 KGHDR, CDR2 SFDVKD. The ends were cut back, 1 base at V and 8 bases at J, with 20 bases in the middle. CDR3 length: 17 residues. The CDR3, as DNA: TGTGCCACCAGTGATTTTGGTCCTAGAGGTGGTCTCTATGAGCAGTTCTTC. Its protein is CATSDFGPRGGLYEQFF.

This clone was seen a handful of times. The chain couples TRBV28 to TRBJ1-1; possibly TRBD1 for D (6 bases). V lost 4 bases, J lost 0 bases, and 12 bases lay in between. This CDR3 comprises 15 residues. Per germline, CDR1 MDHEN and CDR2 SYDVKM. CDR3 DNA: TGTGCCAGCAGTTCGATGGACAGCTTGAACACTGAAGCTTTCTTT. It translates to CASSSMDSLNTEAFF.

In this sample, this clone turned up once. The chain couples TRBV14 to TRBJ2-7; no definite D call. V gave up 4 bases and J gave up 2 bases, with 9 bases separating them. Germline V CDR1 and CDR2: SGHDN, FVKESK. The CDR3 loop spans 13 amino acids. In DNA, the CDR3 is TGTGCCAGCAGCCGGGCAGACACCTACGAGCAGTACTTC. Translated: CASSRADTYEQYF.

The chain has TRBV5-1 and TRBJ2-4; 8 bases line up with TRBD1. Germline V gives CDR1 SGHRS, CDR2 YFSETQ. The V segment lost 0 bases and the J segment 1 base; nucleotides outside the gene matches: 0. The CDR3 length is 15 residues. CDR3 sequence (DNA): TGCGCCAGCAGCTTGGGACAGGGGGCCAAAAACATTCAGTACTTC. Protein: CASSLGQGAKNIQYF. Drawing the rest from reference TRBV5-1 and TRBJ2-4, the complete variable domain is KAGVTQTPRYLIKTRGQQVTLSCSPISGHRSVSWYQQTPGQGLQFLFEYFSETQRNKGNFPGRFSGRQFSNSRSEMNVSTLELGDSALYLCASSLGQGAKNIQYFGAGTRLSVL.

The genes are TRBV28 and TRBJ2-1, with TRBD2 matching over 9 bases. Germline loops: CDR1 MDHEN, CDR2 SYDVKM. With 5 bases clipped from V and 6 bases from J, the junction kept 11 bases outside the gene matches. The CDR3 is made up of 16 amino acids. The CDR3 nucleotides read TGTGCCAGCAGTCCCCTACAGCGGGGGGCTTCCAATGAGCAGTTCTTC. Translating gives CASSPLQRGASNEQFF.

The rearrangement joins TRBV18 to TRBJ2-1; 9 bases fit TRBD2. V was clipped by 4 bases and J by 3 bases; unmatched bases: 10. The CDR3 length is 17 residues. Germline loops: CDR1 KGHSH, CDR2 LQKENI. The CDR3 spells CASSHKPGLALYNEQFF. DNA of the CDR3: TGTGCCAGCTCACATAAGCCGGGACTAGCTCTCTACAATGAGCAGTTCTTC.

This clone was found once. The V and J genes are TRBV19 and TRBJ2-5; 13 nucleotides line up with TRBD2. V lost 7 bases, J lost 5 bases, and 4 bases stayed unmatched. Germline V gives CDR1 LNHDA, CDR2 SQIVND (reference sequence). The CDR3 is 14 residues long. CDR3 in amino acids: CASKTSGGRETQYF. Written as DNA, the CDR3 is TGTGCCAGTAAGACTAGCGGGGGGCGGGAGACCCAGTACTTC.

The chain uses TRBV4-3 and TRBJ2-2; D is possibly TRBD2 (6 bases). The V gene's germline CDR1 is LGHNA and CDR2 YSLEER. This CDR3 is built from 16 residues. Deletions cut 4 bases from V and 7 bases from J, with 19 bases between. This CDR3 is CASSLGLLPDGGELFF. The CDR3 DNA reads TGCGCCAGCAGCCTGGGACTCCTACCTGATGGCGGGGAGCTGTTTTTT.

As DNA, the CDR3 is TGCGCCAGCAGCCAAGATTTGGGGGGAACTTCGAACACCGGGGAGCTGTTTTTT. The encoded protein is CASSQDLGGTSNTGELFF. The chain recombines TRBV4-1 with TRBJ2-2; D is perhaps TRBD2 (6 bases). From germline, CDR1 is MGHRA and CDR2 YSYEKL. CDR3 length: 18 amino acids. Trimming took off 0 bases at V and 0 bases at J, with 14 bases between the two ends.

The V call is TRBV4-3, the J call TRBJ1-5; 12 positions match TRBD1. The CDR3 sequence is 16 residues long. The V gene's germline CDR1 is LGHNA and CDR2 YSLEER. J lost 7 bases, V lost 0 bases, and 4 bases had no gene match. Here the CDR3 reads CASSQDGGTGGQPQHF. For the CDR3, the DNA is TGCGCCAGCAGCCAAGATGGGGGGACAGGGGGCCAGCCCCAGCATTTT.

The chain uses TRBV11-2 and TRBJ2-7; 10 nucleotides match TRBD1. The ends lost 3 bases at V and 5 bases at J; junction bases unmatched: 4. The CDR3 length is 14 residues. Germline assignment: CDR1 SGHAT and CDR2 FQNNGV. The CDR3 coding sequence is TGTGCCAGCAGCTTCACCGGGACAGGGGACGAGCAGTACTTC. It specifies CASSFTGTGDEQYF.

This chain links TRBV5-4 with TRBJ2-5, with TRBD1 identical over 8 bases. V gave up 3 bases and J gave up 5 bases; unmatched junction bases: 12. The CDR3 totals 16 residues. Germline loops: CDR1 SGHNT, CDR2 YYREEE (reference sequence). The CDR3 protein is CASSSPRTGSWETQYF. As DNA, the CDR3 is TGTGCCAGCAGCTCACCCAGGACAGGGTCGTGGGAGACCCAGTACTTC.

V gene TRBV3-1 (or the pseudogene TRBV3-2) combines with J gene TRBJ1-3; D is undetermined. The CDR3 is made up of 14 amino acids. CDR1 and CDR2 (germline): LGHDT, YNNKEL (reference sequence). V was pared by 0 bases and J by 4 bases, with 7 bases between. This CDR3 is CASSQEPEGNTIYF. The CDR3, as DNA: TGTGCCAGCAGCCAAGAACCGGAGGGAAACACCATATATTTT.

The chain is built from TRBV7-9 and TRBJ1-2; D gene uncertain. V shed 1 base and J shed 6 bases, with 9 bases lying between them. The CDR3 has 13 residues. Germline loops: CDR1 SEHNR, CDR2 FQNEAQ (reference sequence). The CDR3 is CASSLVQSDGYTF. The CDR3 region has the DNA TGTGCCAGCAGCTTAGTACAGTCGGATGGCTACACCTTC.

The chain combines TRBV7-9 with TRBJ1-1; 7 nucleotides align to TRBD1. Germline CDR1 SEHNR, CDR2 FQNEAQ (reference sequence). The CDR3 spans 17 residues. V dropped 4 bases and J dropped 0; count of bases not matched to a gene: 11. The CDR3: CASSSGQKFYMNTEAFF. CDR3 nucleotide sequence: TGTGCCAGCAGCTCGGGACAGAAATTTTACATGAACACTGAAGCTTTCTTT. Supplemented by reference TRBV7-9 and TRBJ1-1, the full variable domain reads DTGVSQNPRHKITKRGQNVTFRCDPISEHNRLYWYRQTLGQGPEFLTYFQNEAQLEKSRLLSDRFSAERPKGSFSTLEIQRTEQGDSAMYLCASSSGQKFYMNTEAFFGQGTRLTVV.

Comment on this clone: The germline gene is not matched at one end of the junction; a read error may be the cause. The chain has TRBV7-7 and TRBJ1-4; 7 bases are a match to TRBD1. There are 16 residues in the CDR3. CDR1 and CDR2 from the germline V gene are SSHAT and FNYEAQ (reference sequence). CDR3 nucleotides: TGTGCTAGCAGTCCAACTACAGGGGAGGTTTACGAAAAACTGTTTTTT. Its translation: CASSPTTGEVYEKLFF.

In this sample, this clone turned up many times. The gene calls are TRBV30 and TRBJ2-7; TRBD2 agrees at 7 bases. Germline CDR1 GTSNPN, CDR2 SVGIG (reference sequence). Losses at the gene ends were 3 bases for V and 11 bases for J; bases not matched to a gene: 10. This CDR3 has 12 residues. The CDR3, as DNA: TGTGCCTGGAGCGCTTCCTCGGGGAGGGAGTACTTC. It codes for CAWSASSGREYF.

This clone was seen a handful of times. The rearrangement uses TRBV4-1 and TRBJ2-5; 11 nucleotides agree with TRBD2. The CDR3 has 19 residues. J was trimmed by 2 bases and V by 2 bases; bases with no gene match: 13. Germline values: CDR1 MGHRA, CDR2 YSYEKL. The CDR3 DNA reads as TGCGCCAGCAGCCAACGGGCAGGGACTAGCGGAGGGGGGCAAGAGACCCAGTACTTC. This gives the protein CASSQRAGTSGGGQETQYF.

This clone has only one observation. V is TRBV7-9 and J is TRBJ1-1, with D possibly being TRBD1 (6 bases). V dropped 4 bases and J dropped 1 base, with 13 bases sitting between them. Per the germline V gene, CDR1 is SEHNR and CDR2 is FQNEAQ (reference sequence). CDR3 length: 15 residues. Here the CDR3 reads CASSSFGGPNTEAFF. CDR3 nucleotides: TGTGCCAGCAGCTCGTTCGGGGGGCCGAACACTGAAGCTTTCTTT.

The genes are TRBV7-8 and TRBJ2-2; tentatively, D is TRBD2 (5 bases). Per the germline V gene, CDR1 is SGHVS and CDR2 is FQNEAQ. V was trimmed by 5 bases and J by 4 bases, leaving 17 bases between them. The CDR3 is made up of 16 amino acids. The CDR3 DNA sequence: TGTGCCAGCAGCGAGCCGGGTCTGGCGGGCACCGGGGAGCTGTTTTTT. Its translation: CASSEPGLAGTGELFF.

V and J are TRBV29-1 and TRBJ2-3; possibly TRBD2 for D (5 bases). V was pared by 6 bases and J by 1 base, with 11 bases between. CDR1 and CDR2 (germline): SQVTM, ANQGSEA. This CDR3 has 13 residues. CDR3 sequence reads: CSVLRAGTDTQYF. Written as DNA, the CDR3 is TGCAGCGTATTGAGGGCCGGCACAGATACGCAGTATTTT.